This T cell receptor beta chain appears in the sequencing data of a study of T cell responses to AZD1222 COVID-19 vaccine. The repertoire was sequenced with immunoSEQ multiplex PCR; TCRdb's copy has only in-frame clones and lacks some. Here the sample spans roughly 150,000 clones, 80% to 95% being singletons. Note on this clone: Its antigen is unidentified.

Study-level points and caveats: Nearly half of spike-specific TCRs reportedly go after variant regions that carry no mutations.

Germline assignment: CDR1 SGDLS and CDR2 YYNGEE. Trimming took 0 bases from V and 5 from J, leaving 11 bases between them. This CDR3 is built from 14 residues. The clonotype originates from an adult in good health. Sequencing was performed on peripheral blood, taken on day 0 of AZD1222 vaccination. V usage is TRBV9 and J usage is TRBJ1-1; a possible D gene is TRBD1 (5 bases). CDR3: CASSVAGRNTEAFF. Written as DNA, the CDR3 is TGTGCCAGCAGCGTAGCGGGACGAAATACTGAAGCTTTCTTT.